This T cell receptor (beta chain) was found in a study of blood T cell repertoires in COVID-19. Study information: Samples came from the United States, Italy and Spain, spanning acute and convalescent COVID-19. Nucleic acid was either cDNA or gDNA, and it came from T cells, B-cell-depleted T cells, or PBMCs.

Per the original data handling: The authors estimated nucleated cell counts from reference gene primer amplification. Profiling relied on immunoSEQ multiplex PCR, and the TCRdb table lists in-frame clones only, not all of them. From that table come the V and J calls and clone size; the DNA was used to work out D and trimming. The repertoire has under 200,000 clones, about 86% of them found once; the top ten carry roughly a fifth. The CDR3 has 18 residues. V was clipped by 8 bases and J by 2 bases; unmatched bases: 12. Looked up from germline, CDR1 is SEHNR and CDR2 is FQNEAQ (reference sequence). The V call is TRBV7-9, the J call TRBJ2-3; 14 bases are a match to TRBD2. This sequence originates from a woman aged 70-85 years who had recovered from COVID-19. Sequenced: peripheral blood. CDR3 bases: TGTGCCAGCCCCCCGGGACTAGCGGGAGAGTGGATCACAGATACGCAGTATTTT. Translation: CASPPGLAGEWITDTQYF.